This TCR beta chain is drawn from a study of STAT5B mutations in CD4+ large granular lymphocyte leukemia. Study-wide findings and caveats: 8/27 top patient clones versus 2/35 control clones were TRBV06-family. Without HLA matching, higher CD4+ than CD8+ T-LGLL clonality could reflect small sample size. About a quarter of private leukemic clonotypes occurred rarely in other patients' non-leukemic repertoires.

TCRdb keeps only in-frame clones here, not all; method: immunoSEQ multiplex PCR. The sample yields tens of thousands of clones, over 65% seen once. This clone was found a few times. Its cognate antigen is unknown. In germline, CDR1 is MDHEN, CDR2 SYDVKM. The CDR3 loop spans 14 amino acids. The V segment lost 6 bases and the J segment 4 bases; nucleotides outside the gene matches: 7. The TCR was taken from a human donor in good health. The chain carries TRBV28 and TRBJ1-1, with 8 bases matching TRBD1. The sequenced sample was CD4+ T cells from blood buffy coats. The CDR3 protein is CASSPQGAGTEAFF. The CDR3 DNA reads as TGTGCCAGCAGCCCGCAGGGGGCAGGCACTGAAGCTTTCTTT.